Listed below are T cell receptor beta chains from one sample, sequenced in a study of cytomegalovirus exposure and HLA in healthy donors. Profiling relied on immunoSEQ multiplex PCR, and the TCRdb table lists in-frame clones only, not all of them. The sample has approximately 220,000 clones, approximately 88% seen once. Sequencing input: PBMCs. These receptors originate from a woman younger than 45 in good health and CMV-seropositive. Both conserved end residues are trimmed from each CDR3. Where a row states a size, it is once, few, many or the class of an expanded clone; other rows omit it.

j_call clone_size v_call cdr3_aa
TRBJ1-1 NA TRBV11-2 ATATGVDTEAF
TRBJ1-3 many TRBV7-9 ASSPAQGNTIY
TRBJ1-2 NA TRBV1 TSSQVGVYGYT
TRBJ2-7 NA TRBV7-2 ASSSTGTASYEQY
TRBJ2-1 NA TRBV7-3 ASSLTSGTYNEQF
TRBJ2-1 NA TRBV9 ASSAGLAGEQF
TRBJ2-2 NA TRBV2 ASSEQGGSNTGELF
TRBJ2-5 NA TRBV9 ASSPGTSAPRGETQY
TRBJ2-7 NA TRBV2 ASSPDRGAYEQY
TRBJ2-1 once TRBV30 AWSKAYNEQF
TRBJ2-3 NA TRBV29-1 SVEPGLWDTQY
TRBJ2-3 NA TRBV30 AWSVPVGGGGDTQY
TRBJ1-1 NA TRBV7-9 ASSQGQGNTEAF
TRBJ2-3 NA TRBV9 ASSVTSGDTQY
TRBJ2-1 NA TRBV9 ASSPRTSSYNEQF
TRBJ1-1 NA TRBV4-1 ASSQDRGLKAF
TRBJ1-2 NA TRBV25-1 ASSSGTVFYGYT